This T cell receptor beta chain was recorded in a study of blood T cell repertoires in COVID-19. This CDR3 has 17 residues. The junction had 7 bases not matched to a gene; V was cut back by 2 bases and J by 4 bases. Germline loops: CDR1 ENHRY, CDR2 SYGVKD. Clones were sequenced by immunoSEQ multiplex PCR, and TCRdb holds only the in-frame ones, with some missing. The table has over 35,000 clones, 90% seen once. Sequencing was performed on peripheral blood. This receptor was obtained from a man aged 70-80 years with active COVID-19. The gene calls are TRBV10-3 and TRBJ2-1; TRBD2 matches at 11 bases. Here the CDR3 reads CAISETLAGGLYNEQFF. The CDR3 coding sequence is TGTGCCATCAGTGAGACGCTAGCGGGGGGACTATACAATGAGCAGTTCTTC.